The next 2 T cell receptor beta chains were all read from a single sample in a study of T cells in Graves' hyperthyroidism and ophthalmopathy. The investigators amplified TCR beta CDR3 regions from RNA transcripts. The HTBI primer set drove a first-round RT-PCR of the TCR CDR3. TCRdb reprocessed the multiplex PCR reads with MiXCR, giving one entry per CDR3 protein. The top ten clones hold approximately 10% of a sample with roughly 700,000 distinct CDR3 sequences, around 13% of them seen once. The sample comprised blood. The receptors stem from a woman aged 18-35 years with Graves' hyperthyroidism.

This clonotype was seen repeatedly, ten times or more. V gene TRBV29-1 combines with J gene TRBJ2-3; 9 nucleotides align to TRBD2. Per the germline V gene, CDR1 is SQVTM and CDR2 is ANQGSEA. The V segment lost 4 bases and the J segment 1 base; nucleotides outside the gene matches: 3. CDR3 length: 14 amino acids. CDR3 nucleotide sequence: TGCAGCGTTGGGCCTAGCGGGGGCACAGATACGCAGTATTTT. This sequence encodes CSVGPSGGTDTQYF.

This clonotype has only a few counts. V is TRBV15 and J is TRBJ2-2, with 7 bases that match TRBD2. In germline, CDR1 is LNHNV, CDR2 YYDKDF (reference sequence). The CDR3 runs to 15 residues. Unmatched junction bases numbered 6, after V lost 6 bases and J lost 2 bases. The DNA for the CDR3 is TGTGCCACCAGGATCGGGACTACAAACACCGGGGAGCTGTTTTTT. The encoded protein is CATRIGTTNTGELFF.